What follows are 15 T cell receptor beta chains derived from one specimen sequenced in a study of response to subunit inactivated influenza vaccine. In TCRdb, the RT-PCR reads were re-called with MiXCR into one record per CDR3 protein. This sample has about 500,000 distinct CDR3 sequences, with roughly 7.9% found just once. Here the sequenced sample was PBMCs from blood, taken approximately 25 months after vaccination. The origin of the receptors is a man aged 50 to 75 who received an inactivated influenza vaccine.

This clonotype showed up just a few times. The chain couples TRBV6-1 to TRBJ1-2; 7 bases line up with TRBD1. Germline CDR1 is MNHNS and CDR2 is SASEGT. The V and J ends lost 6 bases and 8 bases, in that order; junction bases with no gene match: 18. This CDR3 is 16 amino acids long. This CDR3 reads CASRGLGNTGAPGYTF. CDR3 sequence (DNA): TGTGCCAGCAGAGGTTTGGGGAATACAGGGGCGCCGGGCTACACCTTC.

The chain links TRBV30 to TRBJ2-1; a weak D match, TRBD2 (5 bases). Germline-derived CDR1 and CDR2 are GTSNPN and SVGIG (reference sequence). This CDR3 has 15 residues. V was clipped by 3 bases and J by 0 bases, with 12 bases between them. CDR3 DNA sequence: TGTGCCTGGAGACCCGGAGGAAGCTCCTACAATGAGCAGTTCTTC. As protein: CAWRPGGSSYNEQFF.

The V and J genes are TRBV11-2 and TRBJ2-7; D not certain. This CDR3 has 15 amino acids. Trimming cost V 4 bases and J 2 bases, with 15 bases left between them. Germline values: CDR1 SGHAT, CDR2 FQNNGV. The CDR3: CASSSNRIDAYEQYF. CDR3 coding DNA: TGTGCCAGCAGCTCGAACAGAATCGATGCCTACGAGCAGTACTTC. The full variable domain, completed using reference TRBV11-2 and TRBJ2-7, is EAGVAQSPRYKIIEKRQSVAFWCNPISGHATLYWYQQILGQGPKLLIQFQNNGVVDDSQLPKDRFSAERLKGVDSTLKIQPAKLEDSAVYLCASSSNRIDAYEQYFGPGTRLTVT.

The chain recombines TRBV4-2 with TRBJ2-2, with 11 bases aligning to TRBD2. This CDR3 has 20 amino acids. With V trimmed by 6 bases and J by 4 bases, 19 bases remained unmatched. CDR1 LGHNA and CDR2 YNFKEQ come from the germline V gene. DNA for the CDR3: TGTGCCAGCAGGCCTCAGATTAGCGGGAGGGCCGGAATCCCCACCGGGGAGCTGTTTTTT. It codes for CASRPQISGRAGIPTGELFF.

This clonotype was counted a few times. At one end, the junction sequence differs from germline, possibly due to a read error. The chain combines TRBV20-1 with TRBJ2-5; 7 bases are a match to TRBD1. This CDR3 is 10 amino acids long. The germline V gene has CDR1 DFQATT and CDR2 SNEGSKA (reference sequence). CDR3 in DNA: TGCAGTGCGGTAACAGGGGCGCAGGTCTTC. It is translated as CSAVTGAQVF.

This clonotype was found many times. V is TRBV11-2 and J is TRBJ2-4; D is undetermined. Trimming removed 0 bases at V and 2 bases at J, with 2 bases between. The CDR3 totals 13 residues. The V gene's germline CDR1 is SGHAT and CDR2 FQNNGV. The CDR3 bases are TGTGCCAGCAGCTTAGATACCAAAAACATTCAGTACTTC. Translation: CASSLDTKNIQYF.

This clonotype was found many times. The gene calls are TRBV15 and TRBJ2-2; 10 nucleotides match TRBD2. The CDR3 covers 18 residues. CDR1 is LNHNV and CDR2 is YYDKDF in the germline V gene (reference sequence). The V gene end was trimmed by 2 bases and the J gene end by 0 bases; junction bases not matched to a gene: 6. The CDR3 loop reads CATSRPGLADTNTGELFF. DNA for the CDR3: TGTGCCACCAGCAGACCCGGACTAGCGGATACGAACACCGGGGAGCTGTTTTTT.

This clonotype was picked up a small number of times. The chain combines TRBV4-3 with TRBJ2-7, with 8 nucleotides matching TRBD2. The CDR3 length is 14 residues. V trimming: 0 bases; J trimming: 9 bases; junction bases outside the gene matches: 7. In germline, CDR1 is LGHNA, CDR2 YSLEER. Here the CDR3 DNA reads TGCGCCAGCAGCCAAGATCGGGAGGGGAGCTGGCAGTACTTC. It yields the protein CASSQDREGSWQYF.

This clonotype came up a few times. The CDR3 sequence: CASSQGGRSGRDTQYF. The DNA for the CDR3 is TGTGCCAGCAGCCAAGGAGGAAGAAGCGGGAGGGATACGCAGTATTTT. This chain uses TRBV4-2 with TRBJ2-3; TRBD2 aligns across 9 bases. With V trimmed by 1 base and J by 6 bases, 8 bases remained unmatched. The CDR3 spans 16 residues. Germline assignment: CDR1 LGHNA and CDR2 YNFKEQ.

The V call is TRBV12-3 or TRBV12-4, the J call TRBJ1-4; D is unclear. V lost 1 base to trimming and J lost 0 bases, with 9 bases between them. This CDR3 spans 16 amino acids. CDR3 nucleotide sequence: TGTGCCAGCAGTTTAGTAATAGGTGCAACTAATGAAAAACTGTTTTTT. Translation: CASSLVIGATNEKLFF.

The V call is TRBV6-5, the J call TRBJ1-6; 7 nucleotides line up with TRBD1. CDR3 length: 15 residues. Germline V lookup: CDR1 MNHEY, CDR2 SVGAGI. Losses at the gene ends were 8 bases for V and 10 bases for J; bases not matched to a gene: 14. The CDR3 sequence: CASGLAPGGWSPLHF. CDR3 sequence (DNA): TGTGCCAGCGGTTTGGCCCCAGGGGGGTGGTCACCCCTCCACTTT.

The CDR3 DNA sequence: TGCGCCAGCAGCCAAGACGTGGACTCTACTGAAGCTTTCTTT. It specifies CASSQDVDSTEAFF. This chain uses TRBV4-3 with TRBJ1-1, with no clear D. The CDR3 is made up of 14 amino acids. V was trimmed by 0 bases and J by 5 bases, leaving 10 bases between them. The germline V gene has CDR1 LGHNA and CDR2 YSLEER.

The sample holds a few counts of this clonotype. The chain couples TRBV7-2 to TRBJ2-5, with D uncertain. The CDR3 spans 13 residues. Trimming removed 5 bases at V and 4 bases at J, with 11 bases between. Germline lookup yields CDR1 SGHTA and CDR2 FQGNSA. CDR3 bases: TGTGCCAGCAGCCCCCGACTTCGAGAGACCCAGTACTTC. Its translation: CASSPRLRETQYF.

This chain links TRBV9 with TRBJ2-7; D is ambiguous. The V gene lost 0 bases and the J gene lost 4 bases, with 11 bases spanning the gap. CDR1 is SGDLS, CDR2 YYNGEE, per germline. This CDR3 spans 14 amino acids. The CDR3 loop reads CASSVEPGDYEQYF. The CDR3, as DNA: TGTGCCAGCAGCGTAGAGCCAGGAGATTACGAGCAGTACTTC.

In its sample, this clonotype was seen many times. CDR3 in DNA: TGTGCCAGCAGTTTGAGGGGGAGCACTGAAGCTTTCTTT. Translation gives CASSLRGSTEAFF. The chain employs TRBV12-3 or TRBV12-4 and TRBJ1-1, with D tentatively TRBD1 (6 bases). The CDR3 covers 13 residues. V lost 3 bases to trimming and J lost 4 bases, with 9 bases between them.